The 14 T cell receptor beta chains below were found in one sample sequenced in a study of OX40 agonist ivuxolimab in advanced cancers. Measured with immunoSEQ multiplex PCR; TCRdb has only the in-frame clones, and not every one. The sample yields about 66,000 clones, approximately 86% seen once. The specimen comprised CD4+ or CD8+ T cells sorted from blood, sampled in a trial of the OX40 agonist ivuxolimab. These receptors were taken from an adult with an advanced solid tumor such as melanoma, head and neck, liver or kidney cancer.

Written as DNA, the CDR3 is TGCAGCGTTGAGGATACGAGACAGGGGTTCAGGAGCTATGGCTACACCTTC. Encoded protein: CSVEDTRQGFRSYGYTF. The chain has TRBV29-1 and TRBJ1-2; 8 bases are shared with TRBD1. Germline CDR1 and CDR2: SQVTM and ANQGSEA. Trimming took 3 bases from V and 4 from J; bases not matched to a gene: 16. CDR3 size: 17 residues.

The CDR3 sequence: CASSLATGPTGLGGYTF. CDR3 bases: TGTGCCAGCAGCTTAGCGACTGGCCCGACAGGACTGGGTGGCTACACCTTC. The chain recombines TRBV11-2 with TRBJ1-2; TRBD1 is a possible D gene (6 bases). The V and J ends lost 1 base and 7 bases respectively, with 22 bases between them. The CDR3 extends over 17 amino acids. The germline gives CDR1 SGHAT, CDR2 FQNNGV.

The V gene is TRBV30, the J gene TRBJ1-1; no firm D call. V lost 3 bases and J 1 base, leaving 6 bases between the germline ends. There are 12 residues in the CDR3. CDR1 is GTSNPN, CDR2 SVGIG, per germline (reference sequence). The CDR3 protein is CAWRGQNTEAFF. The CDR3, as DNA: TGTGCCTGGAGGGGCCAGAACACTGAAGCTTTCTTT.

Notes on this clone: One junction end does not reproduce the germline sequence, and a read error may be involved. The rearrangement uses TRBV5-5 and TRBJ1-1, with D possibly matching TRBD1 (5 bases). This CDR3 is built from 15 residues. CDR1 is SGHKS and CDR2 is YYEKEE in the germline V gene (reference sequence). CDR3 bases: TGTGCCAGCAACTTGTCGGACAAAATGAACACTGAAGCTTTCTTT. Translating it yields CASNLSDKMNTEAFF.

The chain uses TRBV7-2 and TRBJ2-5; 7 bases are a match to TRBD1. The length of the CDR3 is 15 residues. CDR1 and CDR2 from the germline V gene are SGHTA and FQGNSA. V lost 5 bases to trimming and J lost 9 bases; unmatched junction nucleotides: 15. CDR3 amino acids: CASSLSTGPQGAQYF. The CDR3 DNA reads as TGTGCCAGCAGCCTATCGACAGGGCCCCAGGGCGCCCAGTACTTC.

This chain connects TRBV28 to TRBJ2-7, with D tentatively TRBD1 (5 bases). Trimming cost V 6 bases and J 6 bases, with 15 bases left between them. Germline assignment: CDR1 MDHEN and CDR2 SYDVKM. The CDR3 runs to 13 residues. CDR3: CASSWTNRVEQYF. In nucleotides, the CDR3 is TGTGCCAGCAGCTGGACAAACCGGGTCGAGCAGTACTTC.

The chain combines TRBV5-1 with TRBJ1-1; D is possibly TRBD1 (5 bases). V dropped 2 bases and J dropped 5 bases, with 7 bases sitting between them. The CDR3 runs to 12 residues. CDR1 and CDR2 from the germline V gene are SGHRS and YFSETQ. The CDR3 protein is CASSFKGTEAFF. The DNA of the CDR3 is TGCGCCAGCAGCTTTAAGGGGACTGAAGCTTTCTTT.

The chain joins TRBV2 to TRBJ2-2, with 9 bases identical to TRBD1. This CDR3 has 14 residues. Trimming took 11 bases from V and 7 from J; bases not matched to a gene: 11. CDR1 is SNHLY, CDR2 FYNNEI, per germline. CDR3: CARGRTGDGGELFF. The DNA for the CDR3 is TGTGCCCGCGGGCGGACAGGGGACGGCGGGGAGCTGTTTTTT.

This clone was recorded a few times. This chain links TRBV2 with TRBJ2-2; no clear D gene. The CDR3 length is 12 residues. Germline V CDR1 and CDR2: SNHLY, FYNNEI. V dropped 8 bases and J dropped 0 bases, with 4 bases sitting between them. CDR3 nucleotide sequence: TGTGCCAGCTACGCGAACACCGGGGAGCTGTTTTTT. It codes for CASYANTGELFF.

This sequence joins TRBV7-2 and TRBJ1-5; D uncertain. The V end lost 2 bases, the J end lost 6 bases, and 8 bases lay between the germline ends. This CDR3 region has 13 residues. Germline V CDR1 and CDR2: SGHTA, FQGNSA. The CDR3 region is CASSLMIAQPQHF. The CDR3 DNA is TGTGCCAGCAGCTTAATGATAGCTCAGCCCCAGCATTTT.

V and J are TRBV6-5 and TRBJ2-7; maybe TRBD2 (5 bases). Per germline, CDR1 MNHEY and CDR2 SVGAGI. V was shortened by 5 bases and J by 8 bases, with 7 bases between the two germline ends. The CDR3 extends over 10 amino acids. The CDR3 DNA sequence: TGTGCCAGCAGTGACTATCAGCAGTACTTC. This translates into CASSDYQQYF.

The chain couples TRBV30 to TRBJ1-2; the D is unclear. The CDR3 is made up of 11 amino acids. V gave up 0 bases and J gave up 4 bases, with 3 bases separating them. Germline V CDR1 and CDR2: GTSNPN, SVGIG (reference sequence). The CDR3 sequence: CAWSVGYGYTF. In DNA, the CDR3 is TGTGCCTGGAGTGTGGGCTATGGCTACACCTTC.

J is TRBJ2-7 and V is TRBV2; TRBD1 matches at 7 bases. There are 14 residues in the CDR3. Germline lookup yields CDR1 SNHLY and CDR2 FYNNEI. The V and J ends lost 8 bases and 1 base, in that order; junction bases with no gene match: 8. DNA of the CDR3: TGTGCCAGCTATACCGCAGGGGGTTCCTACGAGCAGTACTTC. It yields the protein CASYTAGGSYEQYF. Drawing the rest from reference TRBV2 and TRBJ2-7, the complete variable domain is EPEVTQTPSHQVTQMGQEVILRCVPISNHLYFYWYRQILGQKVEFLVSFYNNEISEKSEIFDDQFSVERPDGSNFTLKIRSTKLEDSAMYFCASYTAGGSYEQYFGPGTRLTVT.

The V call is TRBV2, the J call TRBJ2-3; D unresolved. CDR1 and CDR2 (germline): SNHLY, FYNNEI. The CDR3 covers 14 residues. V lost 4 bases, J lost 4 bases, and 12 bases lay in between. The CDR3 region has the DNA TGTGCCAGCAGTGTTTTGGCCAGCTCAGATACGCAGTATTTT. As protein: CASSVLASSDTQYF. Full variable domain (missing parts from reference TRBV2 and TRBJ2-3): EPEVTQTPSHQVTQMGQEVILRCVPISNHLYFYWYRQILGQKVEFLVSFYNNEISEKSEIFDDQFSVERPDGSNFTLKIRSTKLEDSAMYFCASSVLASSDTQYFGPGTRLTVL.